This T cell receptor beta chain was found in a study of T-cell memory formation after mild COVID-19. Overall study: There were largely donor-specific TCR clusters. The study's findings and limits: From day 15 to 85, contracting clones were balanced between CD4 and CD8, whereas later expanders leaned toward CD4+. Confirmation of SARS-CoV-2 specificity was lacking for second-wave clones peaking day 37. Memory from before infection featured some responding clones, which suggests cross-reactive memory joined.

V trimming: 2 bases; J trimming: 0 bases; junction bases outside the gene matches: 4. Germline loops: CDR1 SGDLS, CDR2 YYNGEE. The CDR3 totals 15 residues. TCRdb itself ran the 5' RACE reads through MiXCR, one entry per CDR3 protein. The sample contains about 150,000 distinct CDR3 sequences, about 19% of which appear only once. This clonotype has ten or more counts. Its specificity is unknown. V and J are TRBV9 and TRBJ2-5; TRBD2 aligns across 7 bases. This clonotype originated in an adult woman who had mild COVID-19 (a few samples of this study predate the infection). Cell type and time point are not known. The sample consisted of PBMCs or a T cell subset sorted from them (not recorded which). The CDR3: CASSVGAGYQETQYF. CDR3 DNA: TGTGCCAGCAGCGTGGGAGCGGGGTACCAAGAGACCCAGTACTTC.